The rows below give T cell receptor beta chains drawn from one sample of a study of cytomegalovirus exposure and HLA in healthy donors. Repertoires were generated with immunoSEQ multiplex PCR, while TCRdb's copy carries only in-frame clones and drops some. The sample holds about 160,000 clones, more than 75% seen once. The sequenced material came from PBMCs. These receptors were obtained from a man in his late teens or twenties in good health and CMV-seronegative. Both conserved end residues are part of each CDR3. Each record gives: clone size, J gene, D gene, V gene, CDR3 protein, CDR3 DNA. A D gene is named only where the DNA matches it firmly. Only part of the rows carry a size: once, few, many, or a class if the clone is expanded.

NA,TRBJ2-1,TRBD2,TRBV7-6,CASSADLAGVGEQFF,TGTGCCAGCAGCGCCGATCTAGCGGGGGTGGGGGAGCAGTTCTTC
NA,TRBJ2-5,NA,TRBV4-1,CASSQVDTVRGETQYF,TGCGCCAGCAGCCAAGTCGATACAGTGCGGGGAGAGACCCAGTACTTC
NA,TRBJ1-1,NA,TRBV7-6,CASSLGGPNTEAFF,TGTGCCAGCAGCTTAGGGGGGCCCAACACTGAAGCTTTCTTT
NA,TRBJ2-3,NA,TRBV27,CASSSPPDTQYF,TGTGCCAGCAGTTCCCCCCCGGATACGCAGTATTTT
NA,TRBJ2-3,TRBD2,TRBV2,CASRRESSDTQYF,TGTGCCAGCCGGCGGGAGAGCTCAGATACGCAGTATTTT
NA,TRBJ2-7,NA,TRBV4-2,CASSPRDGFHEQYF,TGTGCCAGCAGCCCGCGGGACGGGTTCCACGAGCAGTACTTC
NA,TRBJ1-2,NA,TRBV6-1,CASSPDSIANYGYTF,TGTGCCAGCAGTCCTGACAGCATTGCTAACTATGGCTACACCTTC
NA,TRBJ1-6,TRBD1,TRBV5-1,CASSIRGSSYNSPLHF,TGCGCCAGCAGCATCAGGGGGAGCTCCTATAATTCACCCCTCCACTTT
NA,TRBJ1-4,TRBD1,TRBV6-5,CASSSPGQVLNEKLFF,TGTGCCAGCAGTTCTCCGGGACAGGTTCTTAATGAAAAACTGTTTTTT
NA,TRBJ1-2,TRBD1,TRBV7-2,CASSPWDQGGYGYTF,TGTGCCAGCAGCCCATGGGACCAGGGGGGATATGGCTACACCTTC
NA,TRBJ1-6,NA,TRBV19,CASSQGNNSPLHF,TGTGCCAGTAGCCAGGGGAATAATTCACCCCTCCACTTT
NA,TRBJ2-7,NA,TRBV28,CASTPGGLSYEQYF,TGTGCCAGCACCCCCGGGGGGCTCTCCTACGAGCAGTACTTC
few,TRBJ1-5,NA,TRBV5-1,CASSLDGREGQPQHF,TGCGCCAGCAGCTTGGATGGCAGGGAAGGACAGCCCCAGCATTTT
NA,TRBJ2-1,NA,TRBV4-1,CASSQPSAGNHEQFF,TGCGCCAGCAGCCAACCCAGCGCGGGAAACCATGAGCAGTTCTTC
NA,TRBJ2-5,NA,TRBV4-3,CASSRIIEETQYF,TGCGCCAGCAGCCGAATAATAGAAGAGACCCAGTACTTC
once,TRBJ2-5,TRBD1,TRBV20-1,CSSDREETQYF,TGCAGTTCGGACAGGGAAGAGACCCAGTACTTC
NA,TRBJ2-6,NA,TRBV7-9,CASSQDTVSGANVLTF,TGTGCCAGCAGCCAGGACACCGTCTCTGGGGCCAACGTCCTGACTTTC
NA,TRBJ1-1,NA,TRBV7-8,CASSLGFAENTEAFF,TGTGCCAGCAGCTTAGGGTTCGCGGAGAACACTGAAGCTTTCTTT
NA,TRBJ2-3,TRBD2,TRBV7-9,CASSLDLAGGQDTQYF,TGTGCCAGCAGCTTAGATCTAGCGGGGGGGCAAGATACGCAGTATTTT
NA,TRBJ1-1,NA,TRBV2,CASRELDMGTEAFF,TGTGCCAGCAGGGAACTAGATATGGGCACTGAAGCTTTCTTT
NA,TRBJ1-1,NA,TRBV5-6,CASSLARGENTEAFF,TGTGCCAGCAGCTTGGCGCGGGGTGAGAACACTGAAGCTTTCTTT
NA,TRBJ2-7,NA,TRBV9,CASSVDSGATYEQYF,TGTGCCAGCAGCGTAGATTCGGGAGCGACCTACGAGCAGTACTTC
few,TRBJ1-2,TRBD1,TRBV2,CASSEGQGAPVGAGYTF,TGTGCCAGCAGTGAAGGACAGGGGGCGCCAGTAGGAGCTGGCTACACCTTC
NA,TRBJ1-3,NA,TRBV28,CASSLIKEARSGNTIYF,TGTGCCAGCAGTTTGATTAAGGAGGCTCGCTCTGGAAACACCATATATTTT
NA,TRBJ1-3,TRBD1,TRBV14,CASSQTGATGNTIYF,TGTGCCAGCAGCCAAACAGGGGCTACTGGAAACACCATATATTTT
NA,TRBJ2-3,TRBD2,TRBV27,CASNTLAGGTDTQYF,TGTGCCAGCAATACCCTAGCGGGAGGCACAGATACGCAGTATTTT
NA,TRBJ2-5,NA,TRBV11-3,CASSLLREQETQYF,TGTGCCAGCAGCTTACTTCGGGAACAAGAGACCCAGTACTTC
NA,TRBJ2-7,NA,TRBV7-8,CASSLGGWASSYEQYF,TGTGCCAGCAGCTTAGGGGGCTGGGCTAGCTCCTACGAGCAGTACTTC
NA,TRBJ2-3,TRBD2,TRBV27,CASSLSTGLADTDTQYF,TGTGCCAGCAGTTTATCCACCGGACTAGCGGATACAGATACGCAGTATTTT
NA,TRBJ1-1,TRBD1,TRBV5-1,CASSLQGAFVTEAFF,TGCGCCAGCAGCTTACAGGGGGCCTTTGTGACTGAAGCTTTCTTT
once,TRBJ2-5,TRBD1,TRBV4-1,CASSHPGQGFQETQYF,TGCGCCAGCAGCCACCCGGGACAGGGGTTTCAAGAGACCCAGTACTTC
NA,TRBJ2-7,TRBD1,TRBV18,CASSPDRGLGEQYF,TGTGCCAGCTCACCCGACAGGGGGCTTGGAGAGCAGTACTTC
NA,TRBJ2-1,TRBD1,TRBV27,CAAGQGQYNEQFF,TGTGCCGCGGGACAGGGGCAGTACAATGAGCAGTTCTTC
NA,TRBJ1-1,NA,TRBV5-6,CASSVRQANTEAFF,TGTGCCAGCAGCGTACGACAGGCGAACACTGAAGCTTTCTTT
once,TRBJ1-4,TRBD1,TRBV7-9,CASSATGGGSEKLFF,TGTGCCAGCAGCGCCACAGGGGGCGGGAGTGAAAAACTGTTTTTT
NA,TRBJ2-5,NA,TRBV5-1,CASSFLGGEETQYF,TGCGCCAGCAGCTTTTTAGGCGGAGAAGAGACCCAGTACTTC
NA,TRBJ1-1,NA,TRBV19,CASSRASRGPTEAFF,TGTGCCAGTAGTAGGGCCTCCAGGGGTCCCACTGAAGCTTTCTTT
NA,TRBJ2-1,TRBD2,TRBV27,CASRTGLAGAYNEQFF,TGTGCCAGCAGAACCGGACTAGCGGGGGCCTACAATGAGCAGTTCTTC
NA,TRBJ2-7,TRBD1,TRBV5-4,CASSTDRGSYYEQYF,TGTGCCAGCAGCACGGACAGGGGGTCCTACTACGAGCAGTACTTC
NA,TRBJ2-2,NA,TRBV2,CASSEPMGHPGHTGELFF,TGTGCCAGCAGTGAACCAATGGGACACCCCGGGCACACCGGGGAGCTGTTTTTT
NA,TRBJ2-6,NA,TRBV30,CAWSPRSSGANVLTF,TGTGCCTGGAGTCCGAGGAGCTCTGGGGCCAACGTCCTGACTTTC
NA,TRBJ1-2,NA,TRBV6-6,CASSLSGNGYTF,TGTGCCAGCAGCCTCTCGGGGAATGGCTACACCTTC
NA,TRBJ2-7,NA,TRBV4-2,CASSQVASERLYEQYF,TGTGCCAGCAGCCAAGTCGCGTCAGAGAGACTCTACGAGCAGTACTTC
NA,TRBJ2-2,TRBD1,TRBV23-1,CASSLRGDRGAGELFF,TGCGCCAGCAGTCTCAGGGGGGACAGGGGTGCCGGGGAGCTGTTTTTT
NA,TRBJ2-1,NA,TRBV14,CASSQGNRVNEQFF,TGTGCCAGCAGCCAAGGGAACAGGGTGAATGAGCAGTTCTTC
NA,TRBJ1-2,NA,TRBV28,CASSTSSGGYGYTF,TGTGCCAGCAGTACCTCTTCGGGGGGCTATGGCTACACCTTC
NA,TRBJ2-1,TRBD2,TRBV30,CAWDSGQEGSYNEQFF,TGTGCCTGGGATAGCGGGCAAGAAGGCTCCTACAATGAGCAGTTCTTC
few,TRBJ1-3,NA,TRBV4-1,CASRTAGATGNTIYF,TGCGCCAGCAGGACGGCGGGGGCAACTGGAAACACCATATATTTT
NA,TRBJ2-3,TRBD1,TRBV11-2,CASSRTGGRSTDTQYF,TGTGCCAGCAGCCGGACAGGGGGAAGAAGCACAGATACGCAGTATTTT
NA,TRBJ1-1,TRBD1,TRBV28,CASSPSGTGFRKTEAFF,TGTGCCAGCAGTCCCTCCGGGACAGGGTTTAGAAAAACTGAAGCTTTCTTT
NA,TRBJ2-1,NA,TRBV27,CASTQGGNEQFF,TGTGCCAGCACCCAGGGGGGCAATGAGCAGTTCTTC
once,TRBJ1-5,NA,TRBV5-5,CASSLGEINQPQHF,TGTGCCAGCAGCTTAGGGGAAATCAATCAGCCCCAGCATTTT
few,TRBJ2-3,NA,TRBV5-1,CASSLRESTDTQYF,TGCGCCAGCAGCTTGAGGGAGAGCACAGATACGCAGTATTTT